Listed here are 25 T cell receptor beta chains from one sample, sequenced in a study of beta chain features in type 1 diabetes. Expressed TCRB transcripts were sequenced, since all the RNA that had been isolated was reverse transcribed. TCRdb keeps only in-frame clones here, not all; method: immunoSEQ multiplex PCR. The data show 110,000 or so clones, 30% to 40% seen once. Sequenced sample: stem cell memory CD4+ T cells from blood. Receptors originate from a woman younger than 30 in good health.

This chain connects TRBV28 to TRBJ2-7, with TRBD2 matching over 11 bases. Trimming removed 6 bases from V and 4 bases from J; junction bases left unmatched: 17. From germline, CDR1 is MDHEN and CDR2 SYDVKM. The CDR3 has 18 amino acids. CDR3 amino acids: CASSSPLQPGLAVYEQYF. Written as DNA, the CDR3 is TGTGCCAGCAGCTCGCCACTTCAACCGGGACTAGCGGTATACGAGCAGTACTTC.

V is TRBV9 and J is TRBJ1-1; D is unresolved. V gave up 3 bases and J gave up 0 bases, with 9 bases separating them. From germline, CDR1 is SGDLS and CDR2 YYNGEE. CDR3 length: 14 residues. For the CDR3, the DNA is TGTGCCAGCAGCGCCGGTATCCTGAACACTGAAGCTTTCTTT. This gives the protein CASSAGILNTEAFF.

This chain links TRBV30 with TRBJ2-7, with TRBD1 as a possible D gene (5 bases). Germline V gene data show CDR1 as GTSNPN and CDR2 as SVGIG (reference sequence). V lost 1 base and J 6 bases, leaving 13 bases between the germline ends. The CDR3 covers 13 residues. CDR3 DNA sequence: TGTGCCTGGAGTGGTGGGGCAGGTGGCGAGCAGTACTTC. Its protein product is CAWSGGAGGEQYF.

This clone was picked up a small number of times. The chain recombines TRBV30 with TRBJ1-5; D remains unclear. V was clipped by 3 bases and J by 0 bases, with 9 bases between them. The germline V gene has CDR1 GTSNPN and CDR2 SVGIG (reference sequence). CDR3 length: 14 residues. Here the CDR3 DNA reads TGTGCCTGGAGAGGGAGCCTTAGCAATCAGCCCCAGCATTTT. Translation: CAWRGSLSNQPQHF.

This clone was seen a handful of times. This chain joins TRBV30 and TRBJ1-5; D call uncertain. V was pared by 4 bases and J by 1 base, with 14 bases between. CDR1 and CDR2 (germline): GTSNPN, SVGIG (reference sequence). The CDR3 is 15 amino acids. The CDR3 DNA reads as TGTGCCTGGACCCCCCCTATCGGGAGCAATCAGCCCCAGCATTTT. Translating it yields CAWTPPIGSNQPQHF.

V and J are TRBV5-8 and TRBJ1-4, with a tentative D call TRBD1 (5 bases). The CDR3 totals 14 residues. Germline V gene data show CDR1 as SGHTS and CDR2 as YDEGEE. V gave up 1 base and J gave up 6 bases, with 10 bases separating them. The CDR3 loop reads CASSLRGRHEKLFF. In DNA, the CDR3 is TGTGCCAGCAGCTTGAGGGGCAGACATGAAAAACTGTTTTTT.

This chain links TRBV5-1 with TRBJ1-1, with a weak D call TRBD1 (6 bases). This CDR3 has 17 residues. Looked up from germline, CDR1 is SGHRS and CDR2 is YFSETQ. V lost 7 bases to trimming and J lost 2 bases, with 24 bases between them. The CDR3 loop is CASRGAQGAMRNTEAFF. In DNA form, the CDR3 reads TGCGCCAGCCGGGGGGCCCAGGGCGCGATGAGAAACACTGAAGCTTTCTTT.

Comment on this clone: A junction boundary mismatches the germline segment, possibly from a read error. As DNA, the CDR3 is TGTGCCAGCAGCCTAACCCCGACAGGTATGAACACTGAAGCTTTCTTT. Translated, it gives CASSLTPTGMNTEAFF. The genes are TRBV7-3 and TRBJ1-1; weak D call: TRBD1 (6 bases). The germline gives CDR1 SGHTA, CDR2 FQGTGA. This CDR3 has 16 amino acids.

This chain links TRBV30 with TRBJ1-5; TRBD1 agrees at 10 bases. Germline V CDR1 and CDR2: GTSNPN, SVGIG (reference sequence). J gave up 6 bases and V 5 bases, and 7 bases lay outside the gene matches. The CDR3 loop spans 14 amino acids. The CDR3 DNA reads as TGTGCCTGGCGCGGACAGGGGGTCGGTCAGCCCCAGCATTTT. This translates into CAWRGQGVGQPQHF. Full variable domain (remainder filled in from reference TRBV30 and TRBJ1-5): SQTIHQWPATLVQPVGSPLSLECTVEGTSNPNLYWYRQAAGRGLQLLFYSVGIGQISSEVPQNLSASRPQDRQFILSSKKLLLSDSGFYLCAWRGQGVGQPQHFGDGTRLSIL.

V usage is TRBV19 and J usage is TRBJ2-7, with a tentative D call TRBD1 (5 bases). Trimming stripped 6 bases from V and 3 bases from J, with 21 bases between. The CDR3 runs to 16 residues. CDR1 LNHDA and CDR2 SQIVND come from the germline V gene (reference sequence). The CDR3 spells CASRHYSRAGVYEQYF. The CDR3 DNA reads TGTGCCAGTAGGCACTATAGCAGGGCTGGGGTCTACGAGCAGTACTTC.

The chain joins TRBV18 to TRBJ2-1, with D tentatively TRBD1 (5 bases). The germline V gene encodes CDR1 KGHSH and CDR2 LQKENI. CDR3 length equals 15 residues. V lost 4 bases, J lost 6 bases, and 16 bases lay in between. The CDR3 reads CASSREQGLVNEQFF. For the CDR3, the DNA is TGTGCCAGCTCACGAGAGCAGGGCCTAGTCAATGAGCAGTTCTTC.

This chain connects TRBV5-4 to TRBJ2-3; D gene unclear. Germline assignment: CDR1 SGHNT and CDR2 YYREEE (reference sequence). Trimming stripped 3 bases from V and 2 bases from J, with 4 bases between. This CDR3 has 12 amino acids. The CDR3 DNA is TGTGCCAGCAGCTCAATCACAGATACGCAGTATTTT. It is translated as CASSSITDTQYF.

CDR3 in DNA: TGCGCCAGCAGCCCAAGGACTAGCGGGAGTGAAAATGAGCAGTTCTTC. Translated, it gives CASSPRTSGSENEQFF. The chain links TRBV4-1 to TRBJ2-1, with 13 bases aligning to TRBD2. Germline lookup yields CDR1 MGHRA and CDR2 YSYEKL. The junction had 7 bases not matched to a gene; V was cut back by 4 bases and J by 7 bases. The CDR3 consists of 16 residues.

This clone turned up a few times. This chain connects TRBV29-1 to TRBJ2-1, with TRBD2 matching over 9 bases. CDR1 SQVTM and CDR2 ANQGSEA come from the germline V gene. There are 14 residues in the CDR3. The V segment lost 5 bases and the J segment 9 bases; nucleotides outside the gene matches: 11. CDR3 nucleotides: TGCAGCGTTCAGCGGGAGGACCTACATGGTGAGCAGTTCTTC. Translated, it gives CSVQREDLHGEQFF.

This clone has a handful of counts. CDR3 DNA sequence: TGTGCCAGCAGCGTACAGACACCGAGCGAAAAACTGTTTTTT. Encoded protein: CASSVQTPSEKLFF. V is TRBV9 and J is TRBJ1-4; D ambiguous. V lost 1 base and J 8 bases, leaving 12 bases between the germline ends. The CDR3 is 14 residues long. Germline V gene lookup returns CDR1 SGDLS and CDR2 YYNGEE.

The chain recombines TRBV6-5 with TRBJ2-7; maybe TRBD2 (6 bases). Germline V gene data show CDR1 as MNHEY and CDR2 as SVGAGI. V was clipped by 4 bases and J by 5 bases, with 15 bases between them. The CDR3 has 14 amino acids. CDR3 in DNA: TGTGCCAGCAGTTCCAGACTAGTTTGGAACGAGCAGTACTTC. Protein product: CASSSRLVWNEQYF.

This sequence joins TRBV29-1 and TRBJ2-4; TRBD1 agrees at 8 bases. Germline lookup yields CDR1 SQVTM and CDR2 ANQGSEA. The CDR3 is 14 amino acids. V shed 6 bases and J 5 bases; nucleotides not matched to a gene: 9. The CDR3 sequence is CSVLRDRYQNIQYF. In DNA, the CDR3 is TGCAGCGTGCTCCGGGACAGGTACCAAAACATTCAGTACTTC.

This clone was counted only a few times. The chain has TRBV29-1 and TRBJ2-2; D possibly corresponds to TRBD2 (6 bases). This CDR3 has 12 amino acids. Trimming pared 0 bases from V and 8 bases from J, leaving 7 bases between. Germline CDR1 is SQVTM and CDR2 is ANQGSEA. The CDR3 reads CSVEDRGGELFF. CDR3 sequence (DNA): TGCAGCGTTGAAGACCGGGGGGGGGAGCTGTTTTTT.

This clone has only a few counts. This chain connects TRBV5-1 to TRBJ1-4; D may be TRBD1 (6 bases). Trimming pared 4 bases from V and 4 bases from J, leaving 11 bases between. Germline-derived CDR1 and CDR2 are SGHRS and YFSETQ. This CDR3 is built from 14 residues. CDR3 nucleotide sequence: TGCGCCAGCAGCGTGGGACACCATAATGAAAAACTGTTTTTT. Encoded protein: CASSVGHHNEKLFF.

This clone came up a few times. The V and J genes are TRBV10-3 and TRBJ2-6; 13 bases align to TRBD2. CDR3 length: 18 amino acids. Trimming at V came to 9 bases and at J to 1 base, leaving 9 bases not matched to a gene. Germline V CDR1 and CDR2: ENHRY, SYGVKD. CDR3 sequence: CAICPGLAGVSGANVLTF. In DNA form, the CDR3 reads TGTGCCATTTGCCCAGGACTAGCGGGAGTTTCTGGGGCCAACGTCCTGACTTTC.

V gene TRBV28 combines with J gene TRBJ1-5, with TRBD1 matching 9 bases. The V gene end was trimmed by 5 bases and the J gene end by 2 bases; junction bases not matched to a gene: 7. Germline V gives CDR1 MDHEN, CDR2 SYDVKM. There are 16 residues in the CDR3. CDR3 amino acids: CASSPTGGWGNQPQHF. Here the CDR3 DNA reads TGTGCCAGCAGTCCCACAGGGGGCTGGGGCAATCAGCCCCAGCATTTT.

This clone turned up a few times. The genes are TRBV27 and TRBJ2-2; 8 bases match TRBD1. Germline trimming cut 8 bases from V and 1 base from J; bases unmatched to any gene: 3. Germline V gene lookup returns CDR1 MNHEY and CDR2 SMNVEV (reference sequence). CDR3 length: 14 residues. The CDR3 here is CASLGQGNTGELFF. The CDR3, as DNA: TGTGCCAGCCTTGGACAGGGGAACACCGGGGAGCTGTTTTTT.

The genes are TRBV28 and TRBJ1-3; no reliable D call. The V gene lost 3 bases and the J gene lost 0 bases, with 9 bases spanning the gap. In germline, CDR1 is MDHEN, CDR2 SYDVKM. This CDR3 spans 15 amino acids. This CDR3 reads CASSLTGVSGNTIYF. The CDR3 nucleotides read TGTGCCAGCAGTTTGACTGGAGTCTCTGGAAACACCATATATTTT.

CDR3 sequence reads: CAWRGLAGVGELFF. CDR3 coding DNA: TGTGCCTGGCGCGGACTAGCGGGAGTGGGGGAGCTGTTTTTT. The chain uses TRBV30 and TRBJ2-2; TRBD2 aligns across 13 bases. The germline CDR1 and CDR2 sequences are GTSNPN and SVGIG (reference sequence). Trimming cost V 5 bases and J 8 bases; bases outside gene matches: 5. The CDR3 length is 14 residues.

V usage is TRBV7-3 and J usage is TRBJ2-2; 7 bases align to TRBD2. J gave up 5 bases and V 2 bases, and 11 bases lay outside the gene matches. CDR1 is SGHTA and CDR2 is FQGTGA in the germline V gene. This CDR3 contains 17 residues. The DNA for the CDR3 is TGTGCCAGCAGCTTAGCCGGGAGGCTCCAAGGGACCGGGGAGCTGTTTTTT. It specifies CASSLAGRLQGTGELFF.